The clone carrying this T cell receptor (beta chain) was seen repeatedly, ten times or more. This CDR3 is built from 16 residues. Germline CDR1 and CDR2: LGHNA and YSLEER. Trimming left V 0 bases short and J 1 base short, with 13 bases between. These data originate in a study of molecular identifiers for immune sequencing clone quantification. TCRdb fed the PCR reads into MiXCR, producing one record per CDR3 protein. The sample contains about 640,000 distinct CDR3 sequences, 20% of which appear only once. The sample was naive CD8+ T cells from blood, with Jurkat cell RNA spiked in. As to subset: FACS-sorted CD8+CD4-CCR7+CD45RA+ naive T cells. The chain is built from TRBV4-3 and TRBJ2-7, with a tentative D call TRBD2 (6 bases). This TCR came from a human donor in good health. Some libraries in this study had Jurkat cell RNA spiked in. The CDR3 is CASSQDVAGTSYEQYF. CDR3 nucleotide sequence: TGCGCCAGCAGCCAAGATGTGGCGGGGACTTCCTACGAGCAGTACTTC.